The next 9 T cell receptor beta chains were all read from a single sample in a study of cytomegalovirus exposure and HLA in healthy donors. The PCR used 60 Vbeta and 13 Jbeta primers. Only in-frame clones appear in the TCRdb table, and some are missing; sequencing was by immunoSEQ multiplex PCR. The profile covers roughly 100,000 clones, with approximately 80% appearing a single time and approximately 1.7% taken by the ten largest. The sample consisted of PBMCs. These receptors all come from a woman in her forties in good health and CMV-seronegative.

The CDR3 DNA reads TGTGCCAGCAGCTTCGGGACTAGCGGGAGCTACGAGCAGTACTTC. Translation gives CASSFGTSGSYEQYF. The chain carries TRBV5-4 and TRBJ2-5, with TRBD2 matching over 14 bases. The J call may be incorrect, as the DNA end agrees better with TRBJ2-7. This CDR3 region has 15 residues. CDR1 and CDR2 from the germline V gene are SGHNT and YYREEE (reference sequence).

This clone has just one count. V gene TRBV4-3 combines with J gene TRBJ2-1; the match to TRBD2 covers 8 bases. Looked up from germline, CDR1 is LGHNA and CDR2 is YSLEER. The CDR3 runs 15 residues. J was trimmed by 6 bases and V by 1 base; bases with no gene match: 5. CDR3 DNA: TGCGCCAGCAGCCAAGTATTCCGGGGGGGCAATGAGCAGTTCTTC. Residues: CASSQVFRGGNEQFF.

This clone was observed a few times. The chain couples TRBV29-1 to TRBJ2-1; no reliable D call. V was clipped by 4 bases and J by 1 base, with 11 bases between them. CDR3 length: 14 amino acids. Germline assignment: CDR1 SQVTM and CDR2 ANQGSEA. CDR3 sequence (DNA): TGCAGCGTTGTTAAGAGAATGTCCTACAATGAGCAGTTCTTC. Its translation is CSVVKRMSYNEQFF.

This clone was counted a few times. The rearrangement uses TRBV29-1 and TRBJ2-7; 10 bases are shared with TRBD1. The germline gives CDR1 SQVTM, CDR2 ANQGSEA. This CDR3 has 13 residues. V dropped 7 bases and J dropped 3; count of bases not matched to a gene: 6. CDR3 bases: TGCAGCGCCGGGGGGGACAGGGGCTACGAGCAGTACTTC. Encoded protein: CSAGGDRGYEQYF.

The chain carries TRBV7-2 and TRBJ2-2; 11 bases fit TRBD2. V lost 1 base and J lost 4; bases outside the gene matches: 5. Germline V gene sequence: CDR1 SGHTA, CDR2 FQGNSA. CDR3 size: 17 residues. The CDR3: CASSLVGLAGGTGELFF. Here the CDR3 DNA reads TGTGCCAGCAGCTTAGTAGGGCTAGCGGGAGGCACCGGGGAGCTGTTTTTT.

A single count supports this clone. V usage is TRBV5-6 and J usage is TRBJ1-2; 7 positions agree with TRBD1. V lost 1 base, J lost 6 bases, and 6 bases stayed unmatched. The CDR3 has 14 residues. The germline V gene encodes CDR1 SGHDT and CDR2 YYEEEE. DNA of the CDR3: TGTGCCAGCAGCTTGAAGGGGGCGCGGGATGGCTACACCTTC. Encoded protein: CASSLKGARDGYTF.

V and J are TRBV7-9 and TRBJ2-1; 8 nucleotides line up with TRBD2. The CDR3 has 14 residues. V shed 1 base, J shed 8 bases, and the junction held 4 bases outside the gene matches. Per the germline V gene, CDR1 is SEHNR and CDR2 is FQNEAQ (reference sequence). CDR3 coding DNA: TGTGCCAGCAGCTTAGTAGCGGGAATCTATGAGCAGTTCTTC. It translates to CASSLVAGIYEQFF.

The chain combines TRBV4-2 with TRBJ1-4, with D perhaps TRBD1 (6 bases). V dropped 5 bases and J dropped 4 bases, with 17 bases sitting between them. Germline V gives CDR1 LGHNA, CDR2 YNFKEQ. The CDR3 loop spans 16 amino acids. CDR3: CASSLIGTILNEKLFF. For the CDR3, the DNA is TGTGCCAGCAGCTTAATAGGGACAATTCTTAATGAAAAACTGTTTTTT.

The chain links TRBV5-1 to TRBJ1-2, with 10 bases aligning to TRBD1. V gave up 2 bases and J gave up 4 bases; unmatched junction bases: 8. The CDR3 runs to 16 residues. Per the germline V gene, CDR1 is SGHRS and CDR2 is YFSETQ. CDR3 protein: CASSFGDRGGSYGYTF. Here the CDR3 DNA reads TGCGCCAGCAGCTTTGGGGACAGGGGCGGGAGCTATGGCTACACCTTC.